This TCR beta chain came from a study of response to subunit inactivated influenza vaccine. A single record per CDR3 protein comes from TCRdb applying MiXCR to the RT-PCR reads. This sample has hundreds of thousands of distinct CDR3 sequences, with around 11% found just once. This CDR3 spans 18 amino acids. Trimming took 4 bases from V and 4 from J; bases not matched to a gene: 13. This clonotype occurred many times. These same records also appear under a second study, on T cells expressing NK-cell markers. As that report states: Making the TCR beta cDNA relied on 5'RACE template switching with UMIs. There were seven HCMV-seropositive donors and one seronegative donor among the eight sequenced. The dominant NKG2C+ clonotypes represented about 1.0-7.0% of CD8+ T cells in over 5 donors.

This TCR derives from a man aged 45-65 years who received an inactivated influenza vaccine. The input for sequencing was PBMCs from blood, taken on the day of vaccination. The chain uses TRBV12-3 or TRBV12-4 and TRBJ2-3, with TRBD2 identical over 11 bases. This chain's CDR3 is CASSSQTSLAGVSDTQYF. The CDR3, as DNA: TGTGCCAGCAGTTCCCAAACCTCACTAGCGGGAGTGTCAGATACGCAGTATTTT.